The 24 T cell receptor beta chains below all came from one sample that was sequenced in a study of T cells of healthy individuals. Each CDR3 protein gets one entry after TCRdb re-called the 5' RACE reads with MiXCR. This table has around 98,000 distinct CDR3 sequences, around 17% appearing once. The receptors shown here come from a human donor in good health.

In its sample, this clonotype was seen a few times. The chain joins TRBV30 to TRBJ1-6, with D maybe TRBD1 (5 bases). CDR1 GTSNPN and CDR2 SVGIG come from the germline V gene (reference sequence). CDR3 length: 15 residues. Trimming took off 2 bases at V and 8 bases at J, with 16 bases between the two ends. The DNA for the CDR3 is TGTGCCTGGAGTACTGCGGGGGTCTGGGATTCACCCCTCCACTTT. It encodes CAWSTAGVWDSPLHF.

The rearrangement joins TRBV27 to TRBJ2-3, with 7 bases aligning to TRBD2. There are 16 residues in the CDR3. The germline V gene encodes CDR1 MNHEY and CDR2 SMNVEV (reference sequence). V shed 1 base, J shed 1 base, and the junction held 5 bases outside the gene matches. CDR3 DNA: TGTGCCAGCAGTTTATGGCAGGGAGGGGGCACAGATACGCAGTATTTT. Translating gives CASSLWQGGGTDTQYF.

J is TRBJ1-6 and V is TRBV12-3 or TRBV12-4; D is unresolved. V was shortened by 2 bases and J by 10 bases, with 12 bases between the two germline ends. The CDR3 is 14 residues long. DNA of the CDR3: TGTGCCAGCAGTTTATTGCCCGGGTCATCACCCCTCCACTTT. This sequence encodes CASSLLPGSSPLHF.

This clonotype was counted many times. The rearrangement uses TRBV19 and TRBJ1-2, with D possibly TRBD1 on 5 matching bases. Germline CDR1 reads LNHDA; CDR2 reads SQIVND (reference sequence). Trimming took 5 bases from V and 3 from J, leaving 10 bases between them. CDR3 length equals 13 residues. The DNA for the CDR3 is TGTGCCAGTAGTGATGGGGCCCACTATGGCTACACCTTC. Translation: CASSDGAHYGYTF.

V gene TRBV4-2 combines with J gene TRBJ2-7, with no clear D. Trimming cost V 1 base and J 3 bases, with 13 bases left between them. The CDR3 extends over 15 amino acids. Germline V lookup: CDR1 LGHNA, CDR2 YNFKEQ. CDR3 residues: CASSQVATEDYEQYF. The CDR3 DNA reads TGTGCCAGCAGCCAAGTTGCGACTGAAGACTACGAGCAGTACTTC.

V gene TRBV6-6 combines with J gene TRBJ2-7; 13 bases agree with TRBD2. The CDR3 covers 19 residues. The ends lost 6 bases at V and 4 bases at J; junction bases unmatched: 18. Germline-derived CDR1 and CDR2 are MNHNY and SVGAGI (reference sequence). The DNA of the CDR3 is TGTGCCAGCAGCCCCATTGTTCGACAGACTAGCGGGAGGAGGTACGAGCAGTACTTC. It yields the protein CASSPIVRQTSGRRYEQYF.

This rearrangement joins TRBV7-9 to TRBJ2-3; 8 nucleotides line up with TRBD2. CDR3 size: 16 residues. The ends lost 5 bases at V and 1 base at J; junction bases unmatched: 8. Germline lookup yields CDR1 SEHNR and CDR2 FQNEAQ (reference sequence). CDR3 sequence: CASSPQAGGRTDTQYF. The CDR3, as DNA: TGTGCCAGCAGCCCTCAGGCGGGGGGCCGCACAGATACGCAGTATTTT. Full variable domain (rest looked up from reference TRBV7-9 and TRBJ2-3): DTGVSQNPRHKITKRGQNVTFRCDPISEHNRLYWYRQTLGQGPEFLTYFQNEAQLEKSRLLSDRFSAERPKGSFSTLEIQRTEQGDSAMYLCASSPQAGGRTDTQYFGPGTRLTVL.

CDR3 nucleotides: TGTGCCAGCAGCTTAGGCGGGACTCGTAATGAGCAGTTCTTC. Protein: CASSLGGTRNEQFF. The rearrangement links TRBV13 to TRBJ2-1; tentative D call: TRBD2 (6 bases). Per germline, CDR1 PRHDT and CDR2 FYEKMQ (reference sequence). V gave up 0 bases and J gave up 7 bases, with 10 bases separating them. The CDR3 has 14 amino acids.

The chain joins TRBV28 to TRBJ1-6; the D is unclear. The germline V gene has CDR1 MDHEN and CDR2 SYDVKM. This CDR3 is 12 amino acids long. V gave up 6 bases and J gave up 13 bases, with 13 bases separating them. The CDR3 nucleotides are TGTGCCAGCAGCTCAATTAATGGCCCCCTCCACTTT. Amino acids: CASSSINGPLHF.

This clonotype came up many times. In DNA, the CDR3 is TGTGCCAGCAGCTATCATACCGGGACAGCGAACTCTGGGGCCAACGTCCTGACTTTC. Amino acids: CASSYHTGTANSGANVLTF. This rearrangement joins TRBV11-1 to TRBJ2-6; 7 bases are shared with TRBD1. Germline CDR1 is SGHAT and CDR2 is FQDESV (reference sequence). Unmatched junction bases numbered 12, after V lost 4 bases and J lost 0 bases. CDR3 length equals 19 residues.

This clonotype has a handful of counts. CDR3 sequence (DNA): TGCAGCGCCAGGAGAGCTAACTATGGCTACACCTTC. Its translation: CSARRANYGYTF. The V and J genes are TRBV29-1 and TRBJ1-2; D gene unclear. V was shortened by 7 bases and J by 0 bases, with 9 bases between the two germline ends. Germline loops: CDR1 SQVTM, CDR2 ANQGSEA. The CDR3 extends over 12 amino acids.

The rearrangement joins TRBV11-2 to TRBJ2-2; no firm D call. Germline V gene data show CDR1 as SGHAT and CDR2 as FQNNGV. V was cut by 3 bases and J by 5 bases, with 10 bases left in between. The CDR3 loop spans 14 amino acids. CDR3 amino acids: CASSLVYRTGELFF. CDR3 DNA sequence: TGTGCCAGCAGCTTGGTTTACAGAACCGGGGAGCTGTTTTTT.

The table lists this clonotype with a few counts. This sequence joins TRBV27 and TRBJ1-2; TRBD1 is a possible D gene (5 bases). The CDR3 loop spans 16 amino acids. The V end lost 6 bases, the J end lost 2 bases, and 19 bases lay between the germline ends. Germline loops: CDR1 MNHEY, CDR2 SMNVEV (reference sequence). CDR3 sequence (DNA): TGTGCCAGCAGCTTACGAATAGGGGCGTTCAACTATGGCTACACCTTC. Protein sequence: CASSLRIGAFNYGYTF.

This clonotype has just a few counts. The chain carries TRBV28 and TRBJ2-7; 8 bases are a match to TRBD2. V shed 4 bases, J shed 0 bases, and the junction held 20 bases outside the gene matches. The CDR3 sequence is 20 residues long. Germline CDR1 MDHEN, CDR2 SYDVKM. The CDR3 DNA reads as TGTGCCAGCAGTTCATTATATGCCTTGGGGGAGCGGGGGAGCTCCTACGAGCAGTACTTC. Protein: CASSSLYALGERGSSYEQYF.

The V gene is TRBV5-1, the J gene TRBJ2-7, with D hard to call. Germline CDR1 reads SGHRS; CDR2 reads YFSETQ. The V end was cut by 3 bases, the J end by 6 bases, with 7 bases between. This CDR3 region has 11 residues. In DNA form, the CDR3 reads TGCGCCAGCAGCTACAATGCCGAGCAGTACTTC. Translated: CASSYNAEQYF.

The chain employs TRBV7-9 and TRBJ2-3; no definite D call. The V end was cut by 2 bases, the J end by 4 bases, with 7 bases between. The CDR3 has 13 amino acids. Looked up from germline, CDR1 is SEHNR and CDR2 is FQNEAQ (reference sequence). CDR3 region: CASSLPNSDTQYF. The CDR3 coding sequence is TGTGCCAGCAGCTTACCTAACTCAGATACGCAGTATTTT.

This clonotype occurred a few times. This chain links TRBV6-2 or TRBV6-3 with TRBJ2-2; no reliable D call. The CDR3 runs to 11 residues. Per germline, CDR1 MNHEY and CDR2 SVGEGT. The ends were cut back, 8 bases at V and 7 bases at J, with 8 bases in the middle. The CDR3 spells CASGRSGELFF. The DNA of the CDR3 is TGTGCCAGCGGGCGTAGCGGGGAGCTGTTTTTT.

This clonotype turned up a few times. This sequence joins TRBV27 and TRBJ2-1; TRBD2 matches 8 bases. With 6 bases clipped from V and 0 bases from J, the junction kept 10 bases outside the gene matches. The germline V gene encodes CDR1 MNHEY and CDR2 SMNVEV (reference sequence). CDR3 length: 17 amino acids. Here the CDR3 reads CASSPLGAGGSYNEQFF. The CDR3 DNA is TGTGCCAGCAGCCCACTAGGGGCGGGAGGCTCCTACAATGAGCAGTTCTTC.

The gene calls are TRBV3-1 and TRBJ2-7; 9 bases match TRBD2. CDR1 and CDR2 from the germline V gene are LGHDT and YNNKEL (reference sequence). The V gene end was trimmed by 1 base and the J gene end by 2 bases; junction bases not matched to a gene: 0. The CDR3 loop spans 14 amino acids. CDR3 in amino acids: CASSQGLAAYEQYF. CDR3 nucleotides: TGTGCCAGCAGCCAAGGACTAGCGGCCTACGAGCAGTACTTC.

This clonotype was found many times. The chain links TRBV6-9 to TRBJ2-7; no clear D gene. This CDR3 is built from 17 residues. V dropped 0 bases and J dropped 4 bases, with 19 bases sitting between them. The germline CDR1 and CDR2 sequences are MNHGY and SVAAGI. The CDR3 DNA follows: TGTGCCAGCAGTTATTCGCCCAAACCGCGCGCGCCTTACGAGCAGTACTTC. Residues: CASSYSPKPRAPYEQYF.

Many counts were recorded for this clonotype. The V and J genes are TRBV19 and TRBJ2-1; D is unclear. The CDR3 has 13 amino acids. The germline V and J ends were trimmed by 2 bases and 12 bases, with 14 bases remaining between them. CDR1 and CDR2 (germline): LNHDA, SQIVND (reference sequence). CDR3 sequence (DNA): TGTGCCAGTAGTATAATTTTTGAGACCCCGCAGTTCTTC. This translates into CASSIIFETPQFF.

Only a few counts were recorded for this clonotype. This chain uses TRBV6-6 with TRBJ1-4; D is unresolved. Germline V gene lookup returns CDR1 MNHNY and CDR2 SVGAGI (reference sequence). V was trimmed by 2 bases and J by 0 bases, leaving 4 bases between them. The CDR3 totals 14 residues. CDR3 coding DNA: TGTGCCAGCAGTTACAGTGCAACTAATGAAAAACTGTTTTTT. Protein product: CASSYSATNEKLFF.

This clonotype has a handful of counts. The chain combines TRBV5-1 with TRBJ2-1, with 7 bases aligning to TRBD2. The J segment lost 4 bases and the V segment lost 1 base, leaving 2 bases of the junction unmatched. The CDR3 length is 14 residues. The V gene's germline CDR1 is SGHRS and CDR2 YFSETQ. The CDR3 is CASSLLAAYNEQFF. The CDR3 DNA reads TGCGCCAGCAGCTTGCTAGCGGCTTACAATGAGCAGTTCTTC. Based on the CDR3 plus reference TRBV5-1 and TRBJ2-1, the full variable domain is KAGVTQTPRYLIKTRGQQVTLSCSPISGHRSVSWYQQTPGQGLQFLFEYFSETQRNKGNFPGRFSGRQFSNSRSEMNVSTLELGDSALYLCASSLLAAYNEQFFGPGTRLTVL.

The chain employs TRBV7-8 and TRBJ1-3; D is unclear. Germline V gene sequence: CDR1 SGHVS, CDR2 FQNEAQ. V was clipped by 5 bases and J by 0 bases, with 11 bases between them. The CDR3 sequence is 15 residues long. CDR3 amino acids: CASSPGPLSGNTIYF. The CDR3 DNA is TGTGCCAGCAGCCCCGGACCTCTCTCTGGAAACACCATATATTTT.